One and the same sample provided the 21 T cell receptor beta chains below, sequenced in a study of T cell responses to AZD1222 COVID-19 vaccine (dated by TCRdb to the early 2020s). The library was made by the immunoSEQ multiplex PCR assay. TCRdb carries this immuneACCESS record with in-frame sequences only. Its versions omit some clonotypes, under half of them owing to an unresolved V gene in the studies checked, with the rest unexplained. A total of 150,000 or so clones appear in this sample, 90% to 95% of them only once. Of the sample, more than 1.4% falls within the top ten clones. The sample's time point label, in plain terms: baseline before first vaccination. This specimen was peripheral blood, taken on day 0 of AZD1222 vaccination. The receptor source for this set is an adult in good health.

This sequence joins TRBV25-1 and TRBJ1-1; 8 nucleotides align to TRBD1. J was trimmed by 3 bases and V by 2 bases; bases with no gene match: 5. CDR3 length: 15 residues. Germline-derived CDR1 and CDR2 are MGHDK and SYGVNS. DNA for the CDR3: TGTGCCAGCAGTGAAGCCGGACAGGGACACACTGAAGCTTTCTTT. It encodes CASSEAGQGHTEAFF.

The rearrangement uses TRBV19 and TRBJ1-2, with 9 bases that match TRBD1. Per the germline V gene, CDR1 is LNHDA and CDR2 is SQIVND (reference sequence). Trimming removed 5 bases from V and 3 bases from J; junction bases left unmatched: 10. The CDR3 consists of 16 residues. CDR3 loop: CASSLQGQGKDYGYTF. The CDR3 coding sequence is TGTGCCAGTAGTCTTCAAGGACAGGGGAAGGACTATGGCTACACCTTC. Together with reference TRBV19 and TRBJ1-2, the CDR3 gives the full variable domain: DGGITQSPKYLFRKEGQNVTLSCEQNLNHDAMYWYRQDPGQGLRLIYYSQIVNDFQKGDIAEGYSVSREKKESFPLTVTSAQKNPTAFYLCASSLQGQGKDYGYTFGSGTRLTVV.

This chain joins TRBV6-2 or TRBV6-3 and TRBJ1-2; a weak D match, TRBD1 (5 bases). This CDR3 is 13 amino acids long. Trimming pared 4 bases from V and 3 bases from J, leaving 9 bases between. The germline V gene has CDR1 MNHEY and CDR2 SVGEGT. CDR3 sequence: CASSSRQHYGYTF. CDR3 nucleotide sequence: TGTGCCAGCAGTTCTAGACAGCACTATGGCTACACCTTC.

This sequence joins TRBV6-1 and TRBJ2-2; 7 bases line up with TRBD1. Germline lookup yields CDR1 MNHNS and CDR2 SASEGT. CDR3 size: 16 residues. The V and J ends lost 2 bases and 0 bases, in that order; junction bases with no gene match: 3. The CDR3 here is CASSEITGANTGELFF. The CDR3 coding sequence is TGTGCCAGCAGTGAAATCACAGGGGCGAACACCGGGGAGCTGTTTTTT.

The J gene is TRBJ2-7, the V gene TRBV21-1. TRBV21-1 is deemed a pseudogene. The CDR3 contains 16 residues. The CDR3 DNA reads as TGTGCCAGCAGCACCTGCTTGGGGGATCGTTCCTACGAGCAGTACTTC. Amino acids: CASSTCLGDRSYEQYF.

V gene TRBV7-3 combines with J gene TRBJ1-2, with D tentatively TRBD1 (6 bases). The V end was cut by 6 bases, the J end by 6 bases, with 14 bases between. Germline V gene data show CDR1 as SGHTA and CDR2 as FQGTGA. This CDR3 comprises 13 residues. The CDR3 nucleotides are TGTGCCAGCAGGCGGGCGGGACAAGATGGCTACACCTTC. As protein: CASRRAGQDGYTF.

The V call is TRBV4-3, the J call TRBJ1-6; D remains ambiguous. V shed 1 base and J shed 7 bases, with 14 bases lying between them. The CDR3 is 16 residues long. CDR1 is LGHNA, CDR2 YSLEER, per germline. CDR3 sequence reads: CASSQVRSPLNSPLHF. Written as DNA, the CDR3 is TGCGCCAGCAGCCAAGTCAGGTCCCCTCTAAATTCACCCCTCCACTTT.

V and J are TRBV19 and TRBJ1-5; the match to TRBD1 covers 8 bases. Germline trimming cut 6 bases from V and 3 bases from J; bases unmatched to any gene: 4. Germline-derived CDR1 and CDR2 are LNHDA and SQIVND (reference sequence). The CDR3 consists of 14 residues. The CDR3 nucleotides are TGTGCCAGTAGCCCGGGACAGGACAATCAGCCCCAGCATTTT. It translates to CASSPGQDNQPQHF.

The rearrangement links TRBV19 to TRBJ2-2; D unresolved. This CDR3 comprises 15 residues. Germline V gene sequence: CDR1 LNHDA, CDR2 SQIVND (reference sequence). Trimming removed 4 bases at V and 6 bases at J, with 15 bases between. The CDR3 region is CASSTLDHNAGELFF. For the CDR3, the DNA is TGTGCCAGTAGTACCCTGGACCATAACGCCGGGGAGCTGTTTTTT.

The chain has TRBV28 and TRBJ1-3, with D perhaps TRBD1 (5 bases). The CDR3 consists of 15 residues. V was trimmed by 6 bases and J by 3 bases, leaving 15 bases between them. CDR1 and CDR2 (germline): MDHEN, SYDVKM. The CDR3 bases are TGTGCCAGCAGCCCGATCCGGGGGGGTGGAAACACCATATATTTT. It codes for CASSPIRGGGNTIYF.

This chain connects TRBV5-6 to TRBJ2-7; no reliable D call. Trimming took off 0 bases at V and 2 bases at J, with 12 bases between the two ends. The CDR3 runs to 15 residues. Germline CDR1 reads SGHDT; CDR2 reads YYEEEE. This CDR3 is CASSLVVVFPYEQYF. The CDR3 DNA reads as TGTGCCAGCAGCTTGGTGGTGGTTTTTCCCTACGAGCAGTACTTC.

The CDR3 loop reads CSASGTPQGPYSNQPQHF. CDR3 coding DNA: TGCAGTGCTAGTGGGACCCCTCAGGGGCCGTATAGCAATCAGCCCCAGCATTTT. This chain links TRBV20-1 with TRBJ1-5; D might be TRBD1 (6 bases). This CDR3 is 18 amino acids long. Germline V CDR1 and CDR2: DFQATT, SNEGSKA (reference sequence). The V end lost 3 bases, the J end lost 0 bases, and 21 bases lay between the germline ends.

This chain uses TRBV2 with TRBJ2-1, with D unclear. The germline V gene has CDR1 SNHLY and CDR2 FYNNEI. The CDR3 loop spans 10 amino acids. V lost 8 bases and J 15 bases, leaving 14 bases between the germline ends. Written as DNA, the CDR3 is TGTGCCAGCGGTGGGAACTTCTGGTTCTTC. Residues: CASGGNFWFF.

This clone was counted only a few times. This chain uses TRBV14 with TRBJ2-1; no clear D gene. Germline lookup yields CDR1 SGHDN and CDR2 FVKESK. V lost 0 bases to trimming and J lost 5 bases, with 5 bases between them. The CDR3 is 13 amino acids. The CDR3 loop is CASSQELDNEQFF. The CDR3 DNA is TGTGCCAGCAGCCAAGAGCTTGACAATGAGCAGTTCTTC. Full variable domain (remainder filled in from reference TRBV14 and TRBJ2-1): EAGVTQFPSHSVIEKGQTVTLRCDPISGHDNLYWYRRVMGKEIKFLLHFVKESKQDESGMPNNRFLAERTGGTYSTLKVQPAELEDSGVYFCASSQELDNEQFFGPGTRLTVL.

The chain employs TRBV7-8 and TRBJ1-2; D ambiguous. This CDR3 contains 15 residues. Germline values: CDR1 SGHVS, CDR2 FQNEAQ. V was pared by 4 bases and J by 0 bases, with 12 bases between. Written as DNA, the CDR3 is TGTGCCAGCAGCTCCAATTTGGCGGCTAACTATGGCTACACCTTC. Translating gives CASSSNLAANYGYTF.

The rearrangement links TRBV6-5 to TRBJ2-1, with 14 bases that match TRBD2. The junction had 5 bases not matched to a gene; V was cut back by 6 bases and J by 7 bases. The CDR3 totals 15 residues. CDR1 and CDR2 (germline): MNHEY, SVGAGI. CDR3 loop: CASSKGLAGVNEQFF. In DNA form, the CDR3 reads TGTGCCAGCAGCAAGGGACTAGCGGGAGTTAATGAGCAGTTCTTC.

V is TRBV6-5 and J is TRBJ1-4; D remains ambiguous. Trimming stripped 4 bases from V and 14 bases from J, with 17 bases between. The CDR3 sequence is 13 residues long. Germline values: CDR1 MNHEY, CDR2 SVGAGI. Written as DNA, the CDR3 is TGTGCCAGCAGTTTGACCTCGGGCCATCGTCTGTTTTTT. Protein product: CASSLTSGHRLFF.

This sequence joins TRBV27 and TRBJ1-5; D unclear. This CDR3 is built from 17 residues. Germline CDR1 and CDR2: MNHEY and SMNVEV (reference sequence). V was trimmed by 0 bases and J by 4 bases, leaving 16 bases between them. DNA of the CDR3: TGTGCCAGCAGTTTATCGAGGGATGGTGGCCTTAATCAGCCCCAGCATTTT. It yields the protein CASSLSRDGGLNQPQHF.

The rearrangement joins TRBV7-2 to TRBJ2-1; 11 nucleotides line up with TRBD2. This CDR3 has 14 residues. V lost 6 bases to trimming and J lost 3 bases; unmatched junction nucleotides: 1. Germline CDR1 SGHTA, CDR2 FQGNSA. The CDR3 reads CASRGLAGYNEQFF. The CDR3 DNA reads TGTGCCAGCAGAGGACTAGCGGGCTACAATGAGCAGTTCTTC.

The V and J genes are TRBV12-3 or TRBV12-4 and TRBJ2-1; no definite D call. V gave up 3 bases and J gave up 5 bases, with 5 bases separating them. This CDR3 is built from 12 residues. The CDR3 protein is CASSFAHNEQFF. The CDR3 DNA reads TGTGCCAGCAGTTTTGCTCACAATGAGCAGTTCTTC.

This sequence joins TRBV9 and TRBJ2-7; TRBD1 matches 7 bases. V was clipped by 2 bases and J by 0 bases; unmatched bases: 2. This CDR3 is 14 amino acids long. Germline V gene sequence: CDR1 SGDLS, CDR2 YYNGEE. CDR3 residues: CASSVGQHSYEQYF. The DNA of the CDR3 is TGTGCCAGCAGCGTGGGACAGCACTCCTACGAGCAGTACTTC.